The rows below give T cell receptor beta chains drawn from one sample of a study of blood T cell repertoires in COVID-19. Sequencing used immunoSEQ multiplex PCR; TCRdb keeps in-frame clones, though not all of them. The data hold around 89,000 clones, with about 91% observed a single time. The specimen was peripheral blood. The receptor source for this set is a man aged 55 to 69 with acute or convalescent COVID-19. The CDR3 runs from the conserved cysteine through the conserved F or W. D genes are given only for firm matches. Part of the rows lack a size; the others show once, few, many or a class for expanded clones.

D | J | size | V | DNA | CDR3
- | TRBJ1-5 | - | TRBV28 | TGTGCCAGCAGTTCACAGACGGGGGTAGAACCCCAGCATTTT | CASSSQTGVEPQHF
TRBD1 | TRBJ2-2 | - | TRBV30 | TGTGCCTGGAGGCCGGGACAGGGGGTTGGCGGGGAGCTGTTTTTT | CAWRPGQGVGGELFF
- | TRBJ1-6 | once | TRBV12-5 | TGTGCTAGTGGTTTGGCCTCGACATATGTCTCACCCCTCCACTTT | CASGLASTYVSPLHF
- | TRBJ2-2 | - | TRBV19 | TGTGCCAGTAGTATACTAGGGGCACATAACACCGGGGAGCTGTTTTTT | CASSILGAHNTGELFF
- | TRBJ1-2 | - | TRBV27 | TGTGCCAGCAGTCCCGCAGGGTCCCTTTATGGCTACACCTTC | CASSPAGSLYGYTF
- | TRBJ1-6 | - | TRBV10-1 | TGCGCCAGCAGTGAACTTCCTAATTCACCCCTCCACTTT | CASSELPNSPLHF
TRBD2 | TRBJ2-3 | - | TRBV11-2 | TGTGCCAGCAGCTTGCTAGCGGGGGGCCTCACAGATACGCAGTATTTT | CASSLLAGGLTDTQYF
- | TRBJ2-3 | few | TRBV19 | TGTGCCAGTACCAAGGGGGTCCCAGATACGCAGTATTTT | CASTKGVPDTQYF
TRBD2 | TRBJ2-7 | - | TRBV9 | TGTGCCAGCAGCGTAGCCCTAGCGGGAGAATACGAGCAGTACTTC | CASSVALAGEYEQYF
- | TRBJ2-7 | few | TRBV18 | TGTGCCAGCTCCCCCAGCGGGGACACTGAGCAGTACTTC | CASSPSGDTEQYF
- | TRBJ1-2 | once | TRBV10-3 | TGTGCCATCAGTGAGTCGGGCAGATTCTATGGCTACACCTTC | CAISESGRFYGYTF
TRBD1 | TRBJ1-4 | - | TRBV5-1 | TGCGCCAGCAGCAGGGACAGCTCTAATGAAAAACTGTTTTTT | CASSRDSSNEKLFF
- | TRBJ2-1 | - | TRBV5-4 | TGTGCCAGCAGCCGAGTAAACAATGAGCAGTTCTTC | CASSRVNNEQFF
- | TRBJ2-5 | - | TRBV29-1 | TGCAGCGTTGGGTCCAGAGAGACCCAGTACTTC | CSVGSRETQYF
TRBD1 | TRBJ2-3 | - | TRBV3-1/TRBV3-2 | TGTGCCAGCAGCCCGGGACAGGGGATCACAGATACGCAGTATTTT | CASSPGQGITDTQYF
- | TRBJ1-2 | - | TRBV24-1 | TGTGCCACCAGTGAGACAGTAGACAATGGCTACACCTTC | CATSETVDNGYTF
- | TRBJ2-7 | - | TRBV7-2 | TGTGCCAGCAGCTTAGCGCGGCGTACCGAGCAGTACTTC | CASSLARRTEQYF
- | TRBJ2-7 | - | TRBV19 | TGTGCCAGTAGTCAGGACACCTACGAGCAGTACTTC | CASSQDTYEQYF
TRBD1 | TRBJ1-6 | - | TRBV3-1/TRBV3-2 | TGTGCCAGCAGCCAACAGACAGGGGCTTATCCCCTCCACTTT | CASSQQTGAYPLHF
- | TRBJ1-1 | once | TRBV7-9 | TGTGCCAGCAGCTTTGGAGGCTTGAACACTGAAGCTTTCTTT | CASSFGGLNTEAFF
- | TRBJ1-2 | - | TRBV10-2 | TGCGCCAGCAGTGAGTCATTGGGGCATGGCTACACCTTC | CASSESLGHGYTF
TRBD1 | TRBJ2-7 | - | TRBV5-4 | TGTGCCAGCAGCTTGAGGACAGGGATCAACGAGCAGTACTTC | CASSLRTGINEQYF
TRBD2 | TRBJ2-7 | - | TRBV5-4 | TGTGCCAGCAGCACTGGACTAGCGGGGGGGATCGAGCAGTACTTC | CASSTGLAGGIEQYF
- | TRBJ1-1 | - | TRBV5-5 | TGTGCCAGCAGCTTATCTTGGGAGGAAGGTGAAGCTTTCTTT | CASSLSWEEGEAFF
- | TRBJ2-7 | - | TRBV19 | TGTGCCAGTAAGGGGATCTACGAGCAGTACTTC | CASKGIYEQYF